This T cell receptor beta chain was sequenced during a study of cytomegalovirus exposure and HLA in healthy donors. PCR used 60 Vbeta primers and 13 Jbeta primers. Authors' data handling: Approximately 12 million of 75 million to 85 million unique TCR beta chains were shared, per a later count. Assay: immunoSEQ multiplex PCR; the TCRdb copy retains only in-frame clones and omits some. D and trimming come from the DNA, and the V and J calls and clone size come from that table. In the table there are 170,000 or so clones, about four fifths of which are singletons. With regard to this clone: Its specificity is not known.

Study results and limitations: Sequencing artifact likely explains a cluster of highly shared sequence variants. In a later analysis, at a false discovery rate of 0.05, over 15,000 TCR beta sequences matched HLA alleles.

J was trimmed by 4 bases and V by 8 bases; bases with no gene match: 9. The CDR3 totals 14 residues. CDR1 LNHDA and CDR2 SQIVND come from the germline V gene (reference sequence). The chain uses TRBV19 and TRBJ2-3, with TRBD2 identical over 7 bases. What was sequenced was PBMCs. This clonotype was sampled from a woman between 45 and 65 years old in good health and CMV-seronegative. CDR3 DNA sequence: TGTGCCAGTTCATCGGGGGGAGGCGCAGATACGCAGTATTTT. It yields the protein CASSSGGGADTQYF.